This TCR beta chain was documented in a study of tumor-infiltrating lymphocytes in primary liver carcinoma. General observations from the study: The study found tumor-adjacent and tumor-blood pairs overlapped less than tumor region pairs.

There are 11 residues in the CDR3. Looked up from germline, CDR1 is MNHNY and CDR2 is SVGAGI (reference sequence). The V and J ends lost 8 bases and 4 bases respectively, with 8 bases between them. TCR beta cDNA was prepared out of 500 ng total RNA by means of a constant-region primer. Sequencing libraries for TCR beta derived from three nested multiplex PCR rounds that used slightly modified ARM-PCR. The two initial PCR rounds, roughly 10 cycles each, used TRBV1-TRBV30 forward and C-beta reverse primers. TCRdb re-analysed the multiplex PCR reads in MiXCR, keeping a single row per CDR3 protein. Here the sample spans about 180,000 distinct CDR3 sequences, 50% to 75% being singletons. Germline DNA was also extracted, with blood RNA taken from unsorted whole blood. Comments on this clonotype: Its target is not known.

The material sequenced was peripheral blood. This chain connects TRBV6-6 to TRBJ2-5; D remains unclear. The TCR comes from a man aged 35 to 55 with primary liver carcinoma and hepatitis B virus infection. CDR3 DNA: TGTGCCAGCGCCGGAGTAGAGACCCAGTACTTC. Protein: CASAGVETQYF.